Below, 10 T cell receptor beta chains from the same sample are listed, as sequenced in a study of blood T cells in healthy people across ages. The second PCR ran about 6 to 12 cycles with a sample-barcoded 5' primer and J-beta primers. TCRdb redid the calling of the 5' RACE reads with MiXCR, one entry per CDR3 protein. Of approximately 2,000,000 distinct CDR3 sequences listed, approximately 39% are singletons. Sequenced: blood. The receptors shown here come from a human donor in good health.

This clonotype was seen only a few times. The V gene is TRBV29-1, the J gene TRBJ2-1; D remains unclear. V dropped 4 bases and J dropped 4 bases, with 5 bases sitting between them. There are 11 residues in the CDR3. Germline CDR1 is SQVTM and CDR2 is ANQGSEA. The CDR3 reads CSVVGYNEQFF. Here the CDR3 DNA reads TGCAGCGTTGTGGGATACAATGAGCAGTTCTTC.

The chain uses TRBV15 and TRBJ2-3; 10 bases map to TRBD2. The germline V gene has CDR1 LNHNV and CDR2 YYDKDF (reference sequence). V trimming: 5 bases; J trimming: 2 bases; junction bases outside the gene matches: 4. The CDR3 totals 15 residues. CDR3: CATSGTSDYTDTQYF. DNA for the CDR3: TGTGCCACCAGCGGGACTAGCGACTACACAGATACGCAGTATTTT.

The V and J genes are TRBV5-4 and TRBJ1-1; D not resolved. The length of the CDR3 is 13 residues. V was shortened by 4 bases and J by 3 bases, with 10 bases between the two germline ends. Germline V gene data show CDR1 as SGHNT and CDR2 as YYREEE (reference sequence). CDR3 region: CASSIDRHTEAFF. The CDR3 nucleotides read TGTGCCAGCAGCATTGACCGCCACACTGAAGCTTTCTTT.

V and J are TRBV6-6 and TRBJ2-7; possible D gene TRBD1, 5 bases. The CDR3 length is 12 residues. Germline V CDR1 and CDR2: MNHNY, SVGAGI (reference sequence). Trimming pared 8 bases from V and 2 bases from J, leaving 10 bases between. In DNA, the CDR3 is TGTGCCAGCTTAGACAGCCCCTACGAGCAGTACTTC. It codes for CASLDSPYEQYF.

This sequence joins TRBV24-1 and TRBJ1-5, with D perhaps matching TRBD1 (5 bases). CDR3 size: 16 residues. CDR1 and CDR2 from the germline V gene are KGHDR and SFDVKD. V was trimmed by 4 bases and J by 1 base, leaving 13 bases between them. The CDR3 loop is CATSDSDSFSNQPQHF. CDR3 nucleotides: TGTGCCACCAGTGACTCTGACAGCTTCAGCAATCAGCCCCAGCATTTT.

The V and J genes are TRBV4-2 and TRBJ2-7; the match to TRBD2 covers 8 bases. The CDR3 runs 14 residues. Germline trimming cut 2 bases from V and 6 bases from J; bases unmatched to any gene: 6. The V gene's germline CDR1 is LGHNA and CDR2 YNFKEQ. Here the CDR3 reads CASSQPHGGVEQYF. The CDR3 nucleotides are TGTGCCAGCAGCCAACCCCACGGGGGGGTCGAGCAGTACTTC.

The count of this clonotype is one. This chain links TRBV3-1 with TRBJ2-5; the D gene is possibly TRBD1 (6 bases). Trimming shortened V by 1 base and J by 3 bases, and 9 bases separated the two germline ends. The CDR3 is 14 residues long. Looked up from germline, CDR1 is LGHDT and CDR2 is YNNKEL (reference sequence). CDR3 in DNA: TGTGCCAGCAGCCAAGCGGGACAAGAAGAGACCCAGTACTTC. This sequence encodes CASSQAGQEETQYF.

This clonotype turned up a few times. The rearrangement uses TRBV18 and TRBJ2-5, with unresolved D. The CDR3 loop spans 16 amino acids. Germline V gene sequence: CDR1 KGHSH, CDR2 LQKENI. Trimming removed 0 bases from V and 5 bases from J, with 16 bases in between. The CDR3, as DNA: TGTGCCAGCTCACCACCTCCCCCTGGACGGCGGGAGACCCAGTACTTC. Translating it yields CASSPPPPGRRETQYF.

For this clonotype: The junction differs from germline at one of its ends, possibly a read error. The rearrangement uses TRBV20-1 and TRBJ2-1; 10 bases line up with TRBD1. CDR1 is DFQATT and CDR2 is SNEGSKA in the germline V gene (reference sequence). CDR3 length: 14 amino acids. The CDR3 loop reads CSARTGTGVNGQFF. CDR3 nucleotides: TGCAGTGCTAGGACCGGGACAGGGGTCAATGGGCAGTTCTTC.

This clonotype has a handful of counts. This chain connects TRBV18 to TRBJ2-1, with D possibly being TRBD2 (6 bases). Germline CDR1 is KGHSH and CDR2 is LQKENI. V was trimmed by 3 bases and J by 9 bases, leaving 15 bases between them. This CDR3 is 14 amino acids long. Here the CDR3 reads CASSPAAGGGEQFF. In DNA form, the CDR3 reads TGTGCCAGCTCACCGGCAGCGGGTGGGGGTGAGCAGTTCTTC.